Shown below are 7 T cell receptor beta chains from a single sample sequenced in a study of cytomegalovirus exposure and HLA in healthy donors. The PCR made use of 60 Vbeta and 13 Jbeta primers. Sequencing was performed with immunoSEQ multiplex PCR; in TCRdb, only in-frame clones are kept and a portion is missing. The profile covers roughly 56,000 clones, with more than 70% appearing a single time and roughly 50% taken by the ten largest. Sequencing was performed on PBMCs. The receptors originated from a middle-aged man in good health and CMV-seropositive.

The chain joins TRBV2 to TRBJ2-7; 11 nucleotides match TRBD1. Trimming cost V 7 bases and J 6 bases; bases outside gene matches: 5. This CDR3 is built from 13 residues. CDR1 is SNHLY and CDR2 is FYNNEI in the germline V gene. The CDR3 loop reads CASKSGTGGEQYF. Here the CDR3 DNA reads TGTGCCAGCAAATCCGGGACAGGGGGCGAGCAGTACTTC.

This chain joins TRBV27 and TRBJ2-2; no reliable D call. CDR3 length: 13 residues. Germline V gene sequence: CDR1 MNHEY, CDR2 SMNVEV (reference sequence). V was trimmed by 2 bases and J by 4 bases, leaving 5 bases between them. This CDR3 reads CASSLTPTGELFF. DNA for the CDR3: TGTGCCAGCAGTTTAACTCCCACCGGGGAGCTGTTTTTT.

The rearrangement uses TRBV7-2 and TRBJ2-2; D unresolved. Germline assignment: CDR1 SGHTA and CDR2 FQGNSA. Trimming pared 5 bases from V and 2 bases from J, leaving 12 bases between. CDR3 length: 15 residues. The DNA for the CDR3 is TGTGCCAGCAGCCGAGTCCGAATTAACACCGGGGAGCTGTTTTTT. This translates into CASSRVRINTGELFF.

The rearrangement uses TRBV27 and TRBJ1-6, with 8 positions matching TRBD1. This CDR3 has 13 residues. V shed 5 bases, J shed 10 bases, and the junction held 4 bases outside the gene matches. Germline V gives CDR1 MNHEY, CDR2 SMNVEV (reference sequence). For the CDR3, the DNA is TGTGCCAGCAGTCTAGGACAGGGATCACCCCTCCACTTT. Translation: CASSLGQGSPLHF.

CDR3 protein: CASSLGTVSSYEQYF. The CDR3 bases are TGTGCCAGCAGCTTAGGGACTGTGAGCTCCTACGAGCAGTACTTC. The rearrangement joins TRBV7-2 to TRBJ2-7; D perhaps matches TRBD2 (5 bases). Per germline, CDR1 SGHTA and CDR2 FQGNSA. The V gene lost 1 base and the J gene lost 0 bases, with 10 bases spanning the gap. The CDR3 spans 15 residues.

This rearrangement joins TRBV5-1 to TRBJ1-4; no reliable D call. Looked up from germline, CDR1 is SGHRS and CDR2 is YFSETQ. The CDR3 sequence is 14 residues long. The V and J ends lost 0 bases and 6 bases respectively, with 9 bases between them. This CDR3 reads CASSLDSQDEKLFF. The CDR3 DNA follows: TGCGCCAGCAGCTTGGACTCCCAAGATGAAAAACTGTTTTTT.

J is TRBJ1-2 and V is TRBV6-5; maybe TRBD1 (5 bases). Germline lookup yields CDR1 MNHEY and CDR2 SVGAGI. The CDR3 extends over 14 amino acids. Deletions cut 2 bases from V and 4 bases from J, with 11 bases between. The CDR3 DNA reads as TGTGCCAGCAGTTACAGCGACAGTGGCTATGGCTACACCTTC. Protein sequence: CASSYSDSGYGYTF.